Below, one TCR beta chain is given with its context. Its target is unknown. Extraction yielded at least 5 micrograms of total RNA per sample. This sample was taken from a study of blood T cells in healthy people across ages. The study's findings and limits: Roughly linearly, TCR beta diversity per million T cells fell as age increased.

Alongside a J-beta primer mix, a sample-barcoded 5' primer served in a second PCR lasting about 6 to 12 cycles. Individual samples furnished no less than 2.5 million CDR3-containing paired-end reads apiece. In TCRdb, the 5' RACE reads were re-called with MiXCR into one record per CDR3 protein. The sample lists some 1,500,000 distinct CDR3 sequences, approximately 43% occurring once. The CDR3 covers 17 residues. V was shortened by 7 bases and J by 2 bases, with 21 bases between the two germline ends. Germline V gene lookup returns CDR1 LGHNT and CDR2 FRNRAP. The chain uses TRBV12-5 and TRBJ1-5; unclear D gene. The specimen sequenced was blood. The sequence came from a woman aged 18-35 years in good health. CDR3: CASASGRSLGGNQPQHF. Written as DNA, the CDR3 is TGTGCTAGTGCCAGCGGGCGTTCCCTGGGAGGCAATCAGCCCCAGCATTTT.